This TCR beta chain was identified during a study of T cells in Graves' hyperthyroidism and ophthalmopathy. TCR beta CDR3 sequences were amplified from RNA transcripts. In the first-round RT-PCR of the TCR CDR3, the HTBI primer set was used. TCRdb re-derived calls from the multiplex PCR reads in MiXCR, one entry per CDR3 protein. The profile shows a few hundred thousand distinct CDR3 sequences, around 20% of them singletons. The CDR3 has 14 amino acids. Trimming took off 2 bases at V and 6 bases at J, with 13 bases between the two ends. The chain has TRBV12-3 or TRBV12-4 and TRBJ1-2; D is undetermined. The clonotype was recovered from a man aged 35 to 55 with Graves' hyperthyroidism. Sequences were obtained from blood. The CDR3 DNA reads as TGTGCCAGCAGTTTAAATGAGGAGGTCAATGGCTACACCTTC. This encodes CASSLNEEVNGYTF.